Below are 3 T cell receptor beta chains sequenced from a single sample in a study of T cells in Graves' hyperthyroidism and ophthalmopathy. Researchers took RNA transcripts and amplified the TCR beta CDR3 regions from them. HTBI primers drove first-round RT-PCR of the TCR CDR3. TCRdb reprocessed the multiplex PCR reads via MiXCR and lists one record per CDR3 protein. The sample contains about 840,000 distinct CDR3 sequences, approximately 40% of which appear only once. Sequenced material: blood. Source of these receptors: a man aged 18 to 30 with Graves' hyperthyroidism.

The chain employs TRBV24-1 and TRBJ1-6, with 10 bases matching TRBD1. V trimming: 11 bases; J trimming: 7 bases; junction bases outside the gene matches: 10. There are 15 residues in the CDR3. Germline values: CDR1 KGHDR, CDR2 SFDVKD. This CDR3 reads CASTSGGQGNSPLHF. CDR3 nucleotides: TGTGCCAGCACCTCTGGGGGACAGGGGAATTCACCCCTCCACTTT.

The genes are TRBV9 and TRBJ2-2, with 7 bases matching TRBD1. V shed 4 bases and J 3 bases; nucleotides not matched to a gene: 9. The CDR3 spans 16 residues. CDR1 SGDLS and CDR2 YYNGEE come from the germline V gene. The CDR3 coding sequence is TGTGCCAGCAGCCCCTCGGGACAGATATACACCGGGGAGCTGTTTTTT. This codes for CASSPSGQIYTGELFF.

This sequence joins TRBV5-1 and TRBJ1-1; D might be TRBD1 (5 bases). In germline, CDR1 is SGHRS, CDR2 YFSETQ. V was pared by 3 bases and J by 4 bases, with 13 bases between. This CDR3 has 14 amino acids. CDR3 DNA: TGCGCCAGCAGCTACGGCGGGGGGAGCACTGAAGCTTTCTTT. Residues: CASSYGGGSTEAFF.